The 2 T cell receptor beta chains below all came from one sample that was sequenced in a study of T cell responses to AZD1222 COVID-19 vaccine. Some clones are missing from TCRdb's copy, which holds only in-frame ones; the method was immunoSEQ multiplex PCR. This table holds about 100,000 clones, about 86% found once. The material was peripheral blood, obtained on day 0 of AZD1222 vaccination. The receptors stem from an adult in good health.

V is TRBV14 and J is TRBJ1-2; unclear D gene. The CDR3 has 14 residues. V lost 4 bases and J 4 bases, leaving 13 bases between the germline ends. CDR1 and CDR2 from the germline V gene are SGHDN and FVKESK. CDR3 protein: CASSRVEPSYGYTF. CDR3 DNA: TGTGCCAGCAGCCGTGTGGAACCCAGCTATGGCTACACCTTC. Filled out from reference TRBV14 and TRBJ1-2, the complete variable domain reads EAGVTQFPSHSVIEKGQTVTLRCDPISGHDNLYWYRRVMGKEIKFLLHFVKESKQDESGMPNNRFLAERTGGTYSTLKVQPAELEDSGVYFCASSRVEPSYGYTFGSGTRLTVV.

The gene calls are TRBV7-7 and TRBJ2-1, with D unclear. V was shortened by 1 base and J by 9 bases, with 16 bases between the two germline ends. The CDR3 runs 15 residues. From germline, CDR1 is SSHAT and CDR2 FNYEAQ (reference sequence). Here the CDR3 DNA reads TGTGCCAGCAGCTTAGGTCTGCAGACCAGAAGTGAGCAGTTCTTC. As protein: CASSLGLQTRSEQFF.